This T cell receptor (beta chain) is from a study of Graves' ophthalmopathy and Graves' hyperthyroidism. This clonotype was counted at least ten times. This CDR3 contains 16 residues. CDR1 is MNHEY, CDR2 SVGAGI, per germline. Trimming took off 5 bases at V and 2 bases at J, with 19 bases between the two ends. Someone took the PBMCs out of 9.5 to 10 ml of fresh peripheral blood. RNA transcripts were the source from which TCR beta CDR3 regions were amplified. The authors performed first-round RT-PCR with HTBI primers and then a second-round multiplex PCR. TCRdb reanalysed the multiplex PCR reads using MiXCR and keeps one entry per CDR3 protein. The sample holds about 410,000 distinct CDR3 sequences; around 18% are singletons and the top ten take 1.6%.

This TCR derives from a woman younger than 30 with Graves' ophthalmopathy. This chain links TRBV6-5 with TRBJ2-7; a weak D match, TRBD2 (7 bases). Sequencing was carried out using peripheral blood. CDR3 coding DNA: TGTGCCAGCAGTCAGCTCGGGGGGCCCGGGGCCTACGAGCAGTACTTC. Translated: CASSQLGGPGAYEQYF.